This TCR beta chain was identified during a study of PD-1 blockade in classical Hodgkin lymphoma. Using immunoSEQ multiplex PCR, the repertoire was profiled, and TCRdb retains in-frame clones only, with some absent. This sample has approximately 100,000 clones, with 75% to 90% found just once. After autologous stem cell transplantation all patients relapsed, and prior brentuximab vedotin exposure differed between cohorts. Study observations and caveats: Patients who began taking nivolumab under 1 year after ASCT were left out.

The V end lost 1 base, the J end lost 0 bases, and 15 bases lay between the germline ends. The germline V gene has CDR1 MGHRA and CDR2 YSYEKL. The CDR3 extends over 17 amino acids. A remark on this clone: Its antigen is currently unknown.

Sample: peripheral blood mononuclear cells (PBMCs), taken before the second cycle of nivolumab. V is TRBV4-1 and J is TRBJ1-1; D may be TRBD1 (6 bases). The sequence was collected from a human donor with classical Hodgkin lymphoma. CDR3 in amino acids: CASSQAPTGTMNTEAFF. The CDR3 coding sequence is TGCGCCAGCAGCCAAGCACCCACCGGGACAATGAACACTGAAGCTTTCTTT.